These 8 T cell receptor beta chains share one sample of origin, sequenced in a study of blood T cells in healthy people across ages. Then a second PCR, running about 6 to 11 cycles, was carried out with a sample-barcoded 5' primer and a J-beta primer mix. In TCRdb, the 5' RACE reads were re-called with MiXCR into one record per CDR3 protein. The data show 980,000 or so distinct CDR3 sequences, with about 48% seen just once and around 15% held by the top ten. Sequencing was performed on blood. Receptor source: a man aged 30 to 45 in good health.

In this sample, this clonotype turned up a few times. This chain uses TRBV7-2 with TRBJ2-1; D perhaps matches TRBD1 (6 bases). Germline values: CDR1 SGHTA, CDR2 FQGNSA. Trimming removed 1 base from V and 2 bases from J, with 9 bases in between. The CDR3 contains 15 residues. CDR3: CASSLVQGTYNEQFF. The CDR3 DNA reads TGTGCCAGCAGCTTAGTACAGGGTACCTACAATGAGCAGTTCTTC.

This rearrangement joins TRBV5-1 to TRBJ2-4; possible D gene TRBD1, 6 bases. This CDR3 spans 14 amino acids. The ends were cut back, 4 bases at V and 13 bases at J, with 21 bases in the middle. CDR1 and CDR2 (germline): SGHRS, YFSETQ. CDR3: CASSNPDSLGEQYF. In DNA, the CDR3 is TGCGCCAGCAGCAACCCGGACAGTCTAGGGGAGCAGTACTTC.

In the case of this clonotype: It may be a read error: a sequence one base away is much more abundant. V is TRBV9 and J is TRBJ2-3, with 11 bases fitting TRBD1. The length of the CDR3 is 15 residues. Germline CDR1 reads SGDLS; CDR2 reads YYNGEE. CDR3: CASSVRDRGSDTRYF. In nucleotides, the CDR3 is TGTGCCAGCAGCGTCCGGGACAGGGGGTCAGATACGCGGTATTTT.

J is TRBJ2-1 and V is TRBV2; 10 nucleotides match TRBD1. Trimming removed 8 bases from V and 4 bases from J; junction bases left unmatched: 5. CDR1 is SNHLY, CDR2 FYNNEI, per germline. The CDR3 consists of 14 residues. As DNA, the CDR3 is TGTGCCAGCTTCGGACAGGGGGGATACAATGAGCAGTTCTTC. It translates to CASFGQGGYNEQFF.

The chain links TRBV29-1 to TRBJ2-5, with D possibly called TRBD1 or TRBD2 (5 bases each). In germline, CDR1 is SQVTM, CDR2 ANQGSEA. V lost 3 bases and J 5 bases, leaving 16 bases between the germline ends. The CDR3 has 14 residues. The CDR3 loop is CSVESYGTFETQYF. CDR3 bases: TGCAGCGTTGAGAGTTACGGGACCTTCGAGACCCAGTACTTC.

The chain carries TRBV6-5 and TRBJ2-5; 8 bases are a match to TRBD1. The V and J ends lost 0 bases and 5 bases, in that order; junction bases with no gene match: 5. The CDR3 has 15 residues. In germline, CDR1 is MNHEY, CDR2 SVGAGI. The CDR3 here is CASSYSTGEGETQYF. CDR3 DNA sequence: TGTGCCAGCAGTTACTCGACAGGGGAAGGGGAGACCCAGTACTTC.

V is TRBV7-9 and J is TRBJ1-6; D remains unclear. Trimming shortened V by 5 bases and J by 6 bases, and 14 bases separated the two germline ends. CDR1 is SEHNR, CDR2 FQNEAQ, per germline (reference sequence). This CDR3 contains 15 residues. In DNA, the CDR3 is TGTGCCAGCAGCCCAGACGTTGCGGCTAATTCACCCCTCCACTTT. This encodes CASSPDVAANSPLHF.

Only one count was recorded for this clonotype. The chain uses TRBV27 and TRBJ2-7; D is uncertain. Trimming shortened V by 5 bases and J by 4 bases, and 15 bases separated the two germline ends. The CDR3 covers 14 residues. Looked up from germline, CDR1 is MNHEY and CDR2 is SMNVEV (reference sequence). CDR3 amino acids: CASSDGQDGYEQYF. DNA of the CDR3: TGTGCCAGCAGTGACGGGCAGGACGGATACGAGCAGTACTTC.